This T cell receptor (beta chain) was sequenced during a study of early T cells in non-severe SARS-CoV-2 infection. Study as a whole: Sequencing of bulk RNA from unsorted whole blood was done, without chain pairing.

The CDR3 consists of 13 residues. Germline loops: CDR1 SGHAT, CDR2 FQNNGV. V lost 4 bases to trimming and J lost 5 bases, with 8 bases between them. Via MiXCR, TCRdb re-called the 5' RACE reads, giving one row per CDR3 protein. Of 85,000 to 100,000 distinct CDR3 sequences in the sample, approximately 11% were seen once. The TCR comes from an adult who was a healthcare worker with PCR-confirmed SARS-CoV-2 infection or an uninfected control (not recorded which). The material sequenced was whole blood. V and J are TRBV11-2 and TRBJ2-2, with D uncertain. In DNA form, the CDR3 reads TGTGCCAGCAGCTCGGAGTGGACCGGGGAGCTGTTTTTT. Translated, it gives CASSSEWTGELFF.